The rows below give T cell receptor beta chains drawn from one sample of a study of T cells in Graves' hyperthyroidism and ophthalmopathy. Each CDR3 protein is one row after TCRdb ran MiXCR on the multiplex PCR reads. The data contain approximately 600,000 distinct CDR3 sequences, roughly 15% of them singletons. The sample taken for sequencing was blood. Source of these receptors: a woman aged 40 to 50 with Graves' ophthalmopathy. Each CDR3 is given with its conserved first and last residue. The D gene is left open where the match is weak. For some rows the clone size is stated as once, few or many, or as a class when expanded; others skip it.

CDR3 DNA | CDR3 protein | D gene | J gene | clone size | V gene
TGTGCCAGCAGCCCACTCGGAAGCTCTGGGGCCAACGTCCTGACTTTC | CASSPLGSSGANVLTF | . | TRBJ2-6 | many | TRBV27
TGTGCCAGCAGCCTCGGACAGTCCCAGGGCACCATATATTTT | CASSLGQSQGTIYF | . | TRBJ1-3 | . | TRBV3-1
TGTGCCAGCAGCTTAGACGGGCGCGAGCAGTACTTC | CASSLDGREQYF | . | TRBJ2-7 | many | TRBV11-1
TGTGCCAGCAGCTTGGGCACCTCCGAGCAGTACTTC | CASSLGTSEQYF | . | TRBJ2-7 | many | TRBV11-2
TGCAGCGTTCAAAGGACAGGTGCTAACTATGGCTACACCTTC | CSVQRTGANYGYTF | TRBD1 | TRBJ1-2 | . | TRBV29-1
TGTGCCAGCAGCCAAGGGGACAGGGCTGGCTATGGCTACACCTTC | CASSQGDRAGYGYTF | TRBD1 | TRBJ1-2 | . | TRBV3-1
TGTGCCAGCAGTTTATTCCCGGGAGGCACTGAAGCTTTCTTT | CASSLFPGGTEAFF | . | TRBJ1-1 | many | TRBV12-3/TRBV12-4
TGTGCCAGCAGTTGGGGTAGCGGGAGCGGCTACGAGCAGTACTTC | CASSWGSGSGYEQYF | TRBD2 | TRBJ2-7 | . | TRBV12-3/TRBV12-4
TGTGCCAGCAGCCAAGGACAGGGCAAGCTGTTTTTT | CASSQGQGKLFF | TRBD1 | TRBJ2-2 | few | TRBV14
TGTGCCAGCAGTAACAGGGGCGGCTACGAGCAGTACTTC | CASSNRGGYEQYF | TRBD1 | TRBJ2-7 | many | TRBV6-5
TGTGCCTGGAAAGATCGAAGATTACAATATAGCAATCAGCCCCAGCATTTT | CAWKDRRLQYSNQPQHF | . | TRBJ1-5 | . | TRBV30
TGTGCCAGCAGCTCGCTAGCGGTCCTTGACGGGGAGACCCAGTACTTC | CASSSLAVLDGETQYF | TRBD2 | TRBJ2-5 | . | TRBV5-6
TGTGCCAGCAGTCGGAGGCTTAGCTCCTACGAGCAGTACTTC | CASSRRLSSYEQYF | . | TRBJ2-7 | many | TRBV6-2/TRBV6-3
TGCAGTGCTACCAGCGGGACCGCCTTCTACGAGCAGTACTTC | CSATSGTAFYEQYF | TRBD2 | TRBJ2-7 | few | TRBV20-1
TGTGCCAGCAGCCCAGGGGAAATGTTTTCTCATAGCAATCAGCCCCAGCATTTT | CASSPGEMFSHSNQPQHF | . | TRBJ1-5 | . | TRBV12-3/TRBV12-4
TGTGCCAGCAGTTTTTTCAGATCAAGTAGTCGGGGAAACACCATATATTTT | CASSFFRSSSRGNTIYF | . | TRBJ1-3 | many | TRBV28
TGTGCCAGCAGTCCGTCCGATACCTACGAGCAGTACTTC | CASSPSDTYEQYF | . | TRBJ2-7 | few | TRBV6-2/TRBV6-3
TGTGCCAGCAGCGCCCAGGGGTTTCGGGGCTACACCTTC | CASSAQGFRGYTF | . | TRBJ1-2 | few | TRBV7-9
TGTGCCAGCAGCTCAGTAGCGGGAGCGAGCACCGGGGAGCTGTTTTTT | CASSSVAGASTGELFF | TRBD2 | TRBJ2-2 | few | TRBV11-1
TGCGCCAGCAGCTTGGACGGGACAGTCACTGAAGCTTTCTTT | CASSLDGTVTEAFF | TRBD1 | TRBJ1-1 | . | TRBV5-1
TGCGCCAGCAGCTTGGAAGCGGGATCGGGCGCAGAGACCCAGTACTTC | CASSLEAGSGAETQYF | TRBD2 | TRBJ2-5 | few | TRBV5-1
TGTGCCAGCAGCTTAGATGGTGGCTATGGCTACACCTTC | CASSLDGGYGYTF | . | TRBJ1-2 | few | TRBV11-3
TGTGCCAGCAGCCAGGTACCGGGACTCCTGAACACCGGGGAGCTGTTTTTT | CASSQVPGLLNTGELFF | . | TRBJ2-2 | . | TRBV3-1
TGCGCCAGCAGCCAAGACCCCGGCCCGGGAGGCTACACCTTC | CASSQDPGPGGYTF | . | TRBJ1-2 | few | TRBV4-3
TGTGCCAGTAGTCCAGCCGGGACAGGAGCTAACTATGGCTACACCTTC | CASSPAGTGANYGYTF | TRBD1 | TRBJ1-2 | few | TRBV19
TGTGCCAGCAGTCCTGACGGCGTCCAAGAGACCCAGTACTTC | CASSPDGVQETQYF | . | TRBJ2-5 | medium-sized | TRBV6-2/TRBV6-3
TGCAGTGCTCAGGGGAGTAGCAATCAGCCCCAGCATTTT | CSAQGSSNQPQHF | . | TRBJ1-5 | many | TRBV20-1
TGTGCCAGCAGTTTTTCTAGGAAACCCTCCTACGAGCAGTACTTC | CASSFSRKPSYEQYF | . | TRBJ2-7 | . | TRBV27
TGCAGCGTTGCTGTCAAAAACACCGGGGAGCTGTTTTTT | CSVAVKNTGELFF | . | TRBJ2-2 | many | TRBV29-1
TGTGCCACCAGTGAGGCAGCCTACAATGAGCAGTTCTTC | CATSEAAYNEQFF | . | TRBJ2-1 | many | TRBV24-1
TGTGCCAGCAGCCCCCGAACAGGGGTCGGTCCCTACGAGCAGTACTTC | CASSPRTGVGPYEQYF | TRBD1 | TRBJ2-7 | . | TRBV11-2
TGTGCCAGCAGTTTAGGGACGATGGGAGATGGCTACACCTTC | CASSLGTMGDGYTF | . | TRBJ1-2 | many | TRBV28
TGCAGTGCGGGTGGGATAGCGGCGGAGACCCAGTACTTC | CSAGGIAAETQYF | . | TRBJ2-5 | many | TRBV20-1
TGCAGTGCTACTGGGACAGGGCCTTTACATGGTTCACCCCTCCACTTT | CSATGTGPLHGSPLHF | TRBD1 | TRBJ1-6 | many | TRBV20-1
TGTGCTAGTGGTCCGCCGGACAGGGCCAGCTCCTACGAGCAGTACTTC | CASGPPDRASSYEQYF | TRBD1 | TRBJ2-7 | many | TRBV12-5
TGTGCCAGCAGCTTAGGGGCCGGATACGGCGAGCAGTACTTC | CASSLGAGYGEQYF | . | TRBJ2-7 | . | TRBV11-1
TGTGCCAGCAGGCGGGACAGGGAAGCCTACGAGCAGTACTTC | CASRRDREAYEQYF | TRBD1 | TRBJ2-7 | many | TRBV28
TGTGCCTGGAGTAGACAGTTTCAACGCTCCTATAATTCACCCCTCCACTTT | CAWSRQFQRSYNSPLHF | . | TRBJ1-6 | few | TRBV30
TGTGCCTGGAGCTGGGAGGCGGTTCAAAAAGCTTTCTTT | CAWSWEAVQKAFF | . | TRBJ1-1 | many | TRBV30
TGTGCCAGCAGTTTAGATCAAGGGACCGTTAAGAGGGACTATGGCTACACCTTC | CASSLDQGTVKRDYGYTF | . | TRBJ1-2 | many | TRBV27
TGTGCCAGCAGAACGCTACCGGGGCGGGGGGAGACCCAGTACTTC | CASRTLPGRGETQYF | TRBD2 | TRBJ2-5 | many | TRBV6-2/TRBV6-3
TGCAGTGCTAAAAACGGGACAGGGGGCAATCAGCCCCAGCATTTT | CSAKNGTGGNQPQHF | TRBD1 | TRBJ1-5 | many | TRBV20-1
TGTGCCAGCAGTGAATTCTCCCTAGCGGGAGCCTACGAGCAGTACTTC | CASSEFSLAGAYEQYF | TRBD2 | TRBJ2-7 | . | TRBV2